The present T cell receptor beta chain was sequenced within a study of T-cell memory formation after mild COVID-19. This CDR3 contains 13 residues. Germline CDR1 and CDR2: SNHLY and FYNNEI. Between the trimmed V and J ends, which lost 2 bases and 5 bases, there was a span of 10 bases. TCRdb used MiXCR to reprocess the 5' RACE reads, holding one entry per CDR3 protein. Of about 90,000 distinct CDR3 sequences in the sample, roughly an eighth were seen once. This clonotype has a handful of counts. The TCR was taken from an adult woman who had mild COVID-19 (a few samples of this study predate the infection). Cell type and time point are not known. The chain has TRBV2 and TRBJ2-7, with D hard to call. The specimen was PBMCs or a T cell subset sorted from them (not recorded which). The DNA of the CDR3 is TGTGCCAGCAGTGAATACCCAGTGGACGAGCAGTACTTC. This gives the protein CASSEYPVDEQYF.